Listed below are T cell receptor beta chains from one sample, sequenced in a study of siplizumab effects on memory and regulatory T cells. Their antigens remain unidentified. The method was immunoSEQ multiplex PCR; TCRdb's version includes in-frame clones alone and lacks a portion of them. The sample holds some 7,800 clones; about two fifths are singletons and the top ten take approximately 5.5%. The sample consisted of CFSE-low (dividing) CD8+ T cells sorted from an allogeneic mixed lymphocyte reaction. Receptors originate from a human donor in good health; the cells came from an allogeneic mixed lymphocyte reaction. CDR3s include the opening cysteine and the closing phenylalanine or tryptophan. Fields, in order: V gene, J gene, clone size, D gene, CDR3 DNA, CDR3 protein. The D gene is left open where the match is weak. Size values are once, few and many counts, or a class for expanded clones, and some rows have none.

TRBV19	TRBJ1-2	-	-	TGTGCCAGTAGTATGTTCAGAAACCCCTATGGCTACACCTTC	CASSMFRNPYGYTF
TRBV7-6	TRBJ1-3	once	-	TGTGCCAGCAGCTCCGACAGCTCTGGAAACACCATATATTTT	CASSSDSSGNTIYF
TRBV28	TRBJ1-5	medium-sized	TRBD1	TGTGCCAGCAGTTTATACCGCGACAGGGGTCAGTATAGCAATCAGCCCCAGCATTTT	CASSLYRDRGQYSNQPQHF
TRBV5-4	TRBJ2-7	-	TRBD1	TGTGCCAGTAGCCCCGGGACAGGGGGTAGCTACGAGCAGTACTTC	CASSPGTGGSYEQYF
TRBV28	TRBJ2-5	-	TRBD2	TGTGCCAGCAGTCAAATACCCATCCCCCTAGCGGGAGACTTAGAGACCCAGTACTTC	CASSQIPIPLAGDLETQYF
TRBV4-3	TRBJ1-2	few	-	TGCGCCAGCAGCCAAGGAGGGACCTATGGCTACACCTTC	CASSQGGTYGYTF
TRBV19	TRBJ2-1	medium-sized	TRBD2	TGTGCCAGTAGTATAGCGGGAGGGCGCAATGAGCAGTTCTTC	CASSIAGGRNEQFF
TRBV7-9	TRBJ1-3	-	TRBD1	TGTGCCAGCAGCCTGACAGGGCGAGGAAACACCATATATTTT	CASSLTGRGNTIYF
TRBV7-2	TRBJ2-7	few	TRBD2	TGTGCCAGCAGCTGGGCGGTAGGCGGGGGCTCCTACGAGCAGTACTTC	CASSWAVGGGSYEQYF
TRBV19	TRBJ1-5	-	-	TGTGCCAGTAGTACAAGGGACTCCTACAATCAGCCCCAGCATTTT	CASSTRDSYNQPQHF
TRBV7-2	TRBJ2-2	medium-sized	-	TGTGCCAGCAGCTGGCCGAGCACCGGGGAGCTGTTTTTT	CASSWPSTGELFF
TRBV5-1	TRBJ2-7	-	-	TGTGCCAGCAGCTTGCAGGGCATTAGCTACGAGCAGTACTTC	CASSLQGISYEQYF
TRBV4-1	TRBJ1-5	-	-	TGCGCCAGCAGCCAGTCGTCCCGTGGGAATCAGCCCCAGCATTTT	CASSQSSRGNQPQHF
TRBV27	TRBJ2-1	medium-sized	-	TGTGCCAGCAGACAACAGGGTTACAGCTACAATGAGCAGTTCTTC	CASRQQGYSYNEQFF
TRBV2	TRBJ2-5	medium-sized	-	TGTGCCAGCAGTGAATCGATGGTGGAGACCCAGTACTTC	CASSESMVETQYF
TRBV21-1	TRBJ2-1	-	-	TGTGCCAGCAGCAAAAACTTAAGTTTCTCCTACAATGAGCAGTTCTTC	CASSKNLSFSYNEQFF
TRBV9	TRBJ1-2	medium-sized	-	TGTGCCAGCAGCGTAGGCAGGGCCAACTATGGCTACACCTTC	CASSVGRANYGYTF
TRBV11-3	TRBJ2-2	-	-	TGTGCCAGCAGCTTATTGGGAGACGGGGAGCTGTTTTTT	CASSLLGDGELFF
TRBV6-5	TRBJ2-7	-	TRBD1	TGTGCCAGCAGCCCCGGGACAGGGATTGGGGAGCAGTACTTC	CASSPGTGIGEQYF
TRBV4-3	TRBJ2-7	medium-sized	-	TGCGCCAGCAGCCCCGGGAGAGGGGAGCAGTACTTC	CASSPGRGEQYF
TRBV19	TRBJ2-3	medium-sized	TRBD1	TGTGCCAGTAGTGGAGGACAGGGTACAGATACGCAGTATTTT	CASSGGQGTDTQYF
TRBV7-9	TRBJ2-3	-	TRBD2	TGTGCCAGCAGCCCCCCGGGACTAGCACCAGATACGCAGTATTTT	CASSPPGLAPDTQYF
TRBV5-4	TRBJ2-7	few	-	TGTGCCAGCAGCTGGGGACGAAACGAGCAGTACTTC	CASSWGRNEQYF
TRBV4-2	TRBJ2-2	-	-	TGTGCCAGCAGCCAAGACGCGGTCGGGGAGCTGTTTTTT	CASSQDAVGELFF
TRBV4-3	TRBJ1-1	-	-	TGCGCCAGCAGCCAGGAAAGGAATTTAAACACTGAAGCTTTCTTT	CASSQERNLNTEAFF
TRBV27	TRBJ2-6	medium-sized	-	TGTGCCAGCAGTTTATTAAGCAGCTCTGGGGCCAACGTCCTGACTTTC	CASSLLSSSGANVLTF
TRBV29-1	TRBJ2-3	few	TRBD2	TGCAGCGTTGAAGATTTATCGGCTAGCGGGGACTATAGCACAGATACGCAGTATTTT	CSVEDLSASGDYSTDTQYF
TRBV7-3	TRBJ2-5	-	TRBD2	TGTGCCAGCAGCCCCCAATTAGCGGGAGGGATCGAGACCCAGTACTTC	CASSPQLAGGIETQYF
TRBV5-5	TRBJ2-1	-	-	TGCGCCAGCAGCCAAGATTTTGAGACCTACAATGAGCAGTTCTTC	CASSQDFETYNEQFF
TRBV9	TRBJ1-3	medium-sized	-	TGTGCCAGCAGCGCCTCACACTCTGGAAACACCATATATTTT	CASSASHSGNTIYF
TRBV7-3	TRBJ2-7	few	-	TGTGCCAGCAGCCACAGATCCGGGACTCCTGTGGTTGAGCAGTACTTC	CASSHRSGTPVVEQYF
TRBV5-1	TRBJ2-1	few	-	TGCGCCAGCAGCTTTAGCGGACCCTACAATGAGCAGTTCTTC	CASSFSGPYNEQFF
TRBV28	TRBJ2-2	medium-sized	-	TGTGCCAGCAGCCCAAGACTAACCGGGGAGCTGTTTTTT	CASSPRLTGELFF
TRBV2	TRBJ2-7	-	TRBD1	TGTGCCAGCAGAGGGACAGGGGGCTCCTACGAGCAGTACTTC	CASRGTGGSYEQYF
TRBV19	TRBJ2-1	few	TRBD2	TGTGCCAGTAGCCTAGCGGGTAATGAGCAGTTCTTC	CASSLAGNEQFF
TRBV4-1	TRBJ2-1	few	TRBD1	TGCGCCAGCAGCCTTCGACAGGGGACAATGGTTGAGCAGTTCTTC	CASSLRQGTMVEQFF
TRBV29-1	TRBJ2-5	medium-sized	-	TGCAGCGTAGGAGGGTTAGGTCGGATGCAAGAGACCCAGTACTTC	CSVGGLGRMQETQYF
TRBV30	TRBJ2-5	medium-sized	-	TGTGCCTGGAGTATGGGGCTAGAGACCCAGTACTTC	CAWSMGLETQYF
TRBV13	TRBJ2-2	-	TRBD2	TGTGCCAGCAGCTTAGGAGTTCCGACGAGCGGGAGCACCGGGGAGCTGTTTTTT	CASSLGVPTSGSTGELFF
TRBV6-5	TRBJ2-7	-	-	TGTGCCAGCTCCCTCCAAACGGCCTCCTACGAGCAGTACTTC	CASSLQTASYEQYF
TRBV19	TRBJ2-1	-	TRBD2	TGTGCCAGTAAATATGTAGCGGGAGGGAAGAATGAGCAGTTCTTC	CASKYVAGGKNEQFF
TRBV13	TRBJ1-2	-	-	TGTGCCAGCAGCGTCGGAGGGAAGGGCTACACCTTC	CASSVGGKGYTF
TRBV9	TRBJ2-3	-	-	TGTGCCAGCAGCGTAGTAGGCAGCCTCACAGATACGCAGTATTTT	CASSVVGSLTDTQYF
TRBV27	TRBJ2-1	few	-	TGTGCCAGCAGTTCAAGGTCGGTCAGCCCTGGGTTCTTC	CASSSRSVSPGFF
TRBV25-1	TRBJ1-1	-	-	TGTGCCAGCAGTGTAGGCGGGAACACTGAAGCTTTCTTT	CASSVGGNTEAFF
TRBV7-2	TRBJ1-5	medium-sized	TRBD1	TGTGCCAGCAGCGCCGCAGGGGGGACAGCCCAGCCCCAGCATTTT	CASSAAGGTAQPQHF
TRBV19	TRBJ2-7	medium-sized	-	TGTGCCAGTAGTCCCGGACTGGGACCCTACGAGCAGTACTTC	CASSPGLGPYEQYF
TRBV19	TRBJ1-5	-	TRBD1	TGTGCCAGTACCTGGACAGGGGAAATCGACGATCAGCCCCAGCATTTT	CASTWTGEIDDQPQHF
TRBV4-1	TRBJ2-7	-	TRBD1	TGCGCCAGCAGCCAGGGACAGGGGTTCGTTGCCGAGCAGTACTTC	CASSQGQGFVAEQYF
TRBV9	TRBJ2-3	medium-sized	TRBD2	TGTGCCAGCAGCGTACTTCTAGCGGGAGTGGGAGATACGCAGTATTTT	CASSVLLAGVGDTQYF
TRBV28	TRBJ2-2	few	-	TGTGCCAGCACCCAGAACACCTACACCGGGGAGCTGTTTTTT	CASTQNTYTGELFF
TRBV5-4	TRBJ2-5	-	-	TGTGCCAGCAGCCACGTCTCCACGGACAGCAAAGAGACCCAGTACTTC	CASSHVSTDSKETQYF
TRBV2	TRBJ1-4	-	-	TGTGCCAGCGGCCCCCGGGGGTCTAATGAAAAACTGTTTTTT	CASGPRGSNEKLFF
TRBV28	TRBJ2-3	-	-	TGTGCCAGCACAGACGGGCTTTTAGATACGCAGTATTTT	CASTDGLLDTQYF
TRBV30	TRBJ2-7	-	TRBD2	TGTGCCTGGACATGGGGCCTAGCGGGAACCAGCTCCTACGAGCAGTACTTC	CAWTWGLAGTSSYEQYF
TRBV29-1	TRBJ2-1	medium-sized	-	TGCAGCGTTGGACGTGGGGATGAGCAGTTCTTC	CSVGRGDEQFF
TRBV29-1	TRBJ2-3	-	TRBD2	TGCAGCGTTGACGGGAGGTTCCCAGATACGCAGTATTTT	CSVDGRFPDTQYF
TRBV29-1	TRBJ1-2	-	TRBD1	TGCAGCGTCGGACAGGGTGGCGGCTACACCTTC	CSVGQGGGYTF
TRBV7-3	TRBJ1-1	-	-	TGCGCCAGCAGCCAAGTCTCCATGAACACTGAAGCTTTCTTT	CASSQVSMNTEAFF
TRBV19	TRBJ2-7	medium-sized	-	TGTGCCAGTACCGCAGGAAGGGGGAACTACGAGCAGTACTTC	CASTAGRGNYEQYF